Each of the 24 T cell receptor beta chains below was sequenced from the same sample in a study of technical replicates of blood from a handful of donors. The repertoire was sequenced with immunoSEQ multiplex PCR; TCRdb's copy has only in-frame clones and lacks some. The sample carries some 57,000 clones, around 92% recorded once. Sequenced: PBMCs. The receptors stem from a human donor in good health. Some clones in this sample may be carry-over from other donors' samples.

V is TRBV2 and J is TRBJ2-7; 9 bases agree with TRBD2. The CDR3 covers 16 residues. The V gene's germline CDR1 is SNHLY and CDR2 FYNNEI. The V and J ends lost 3 bases and 5 bases, in that order; junction bases with no gene match: 11. CDR3 protein: CASSDPASGKVHEQYF. CDR3 bases: TGTGCCAGCAGTGATCCGGCTAGCGGGAAGGTGCACGAGCAGTACTTC.

The chain's CDR3 is CASSETANTEAFF. CDR3 bases: TGTGCCAGCTCCGAGACAGCGAACACTGAAGCTTTCTTT. The chain employs TRBV7-9 and TRBJ1-1, with D tentatively TRBD1 (5 bases). V lost 8 bases, J lost 1 base, and 11 bases lay in between. The germline V gene has CDR1 SEHNR and CDR2 FQNEAQ (reference sequence). The CDR3 loop spans 13 amino acids.

The chain joins TRBV25-1 to TRBJ1-1; 8 bases fit TRBD1. V was pared by 4 bases and J by 5 bases, with 9 bases of the junction left unmatched. The germline V gene has CDR1 MGHDK and CDR2 SYGVNS. CDR3 length: 15 amino acids. As DNA, the CDR3 is TGTGCCAGCAGTGCCATTGACAGGGGTCGGACTGAAGCTTTCTTT. Residues: CASSAIDRGRTEAFF.

J is TRBJ2-1 and V is TRBV9; 11 positions agree with TRBD2. Germline assignment: CDR1 SGDLS and CDR2 YYNGEE. V was pared by 6 bases and J by 8 bases, with 19 bases of the junction left unmatched. The CDR3 is 18 amino acids. The CDR3 spells CASIQLAGERLIRDEQFF. The CDR3 DNA follows: TGTGCCAGCATACAACTAGCGGGGGAACGTTTAATAAGGGATGAGCAGTTCTTC.

The rearrangement uses TRBV4-3 and TRBJ2-3, with TRBD2 matching over 10 bases. V shed 0 bases and J 0 bases; nucleotides not matched to a gene: 15. This CDR3 contains 21 residues. The germline CDR1 and CDR2 sequences are LGHNA and YSLEER. The chain's CDR3 is CASSQDWGGYLAGASTDTQYF. The DNA of the CDR3 is TGCGCCAGCAGCCAAGATTGGGGGGGATACCTAGCGGGGGCTAGCACAGATACGCAGTATTTT.

The chain joins TRBV23-1 to TRBJ2-1, with a possible D match to TRBD1 (5 bases). TRBV23-1 is assigned to the ORF class and has an uncertain function. The CDR3 sequence is 16 residues long. V gave up 3 bases and J gave up 0 bases, with 12 bases separating them. The CDR3 loop reads CASSHPTVSSYNEQFF. CDR3 bases: TGCGCCAGCAGTCACCCGACAGTAAGCTCCTACAATGAGCAGTTCTTC.

The rearrangement uses TRBV7-3 and TRBJ2-1; 8 positions match TRBD1. In germline, CDR1 is SGHTA, CDR2 FQGTGA. There are 16 residues in the CDR3. The J segment lost 1 base and the V segment lost 2 bases, leaving 4 bases of the junction unmatched. In DNA, the CDR3 is TGTGCCAGCAGCTTAGGTACAGGGGGATCCTACAATGAGCAGTTCTTC. It translates to CASSLGTGGSYNEQFF.

The V call is TRBV15, the J call TRBJ1-1; 8 bases fit TRBD1. Trimming cost V 3 bases and J 7 bases; bases outside gene matches: 4. CDR1 is LNHNV, CDR2 YYDKDF, per germline (reference sequence). The CDR3 contains 13 residues. The CDR3 loop is CATSRTGDSEAFF. In DNA, the CDR3 is TGTGCCACCAGCAGGACAGGGGACAGTGAAGCTTTCTTT. The whole variable domain, remainder taken from reference TRBV15 and TRBJ1-1, is DAMVIQNPRYQVTQFGKPVTLSCSQTLNHNVMYWYQQKSSQAPKLLFHYYDKDFNNEADTPDNFQSRRPNTSFCFLDIRSPGLGDTAMYLCATSRTGDSEAFFGQGTRLTVV.

The chain combines TRBV11-2 with TRBJ2-2, with unresolved D. V shed 5 bases and J shed 6 bases, with 4 bases lying between them. The CDR3 sequence is 11 residues long. Germline CDR1 SGHAT, CDR2 FQNNGV. The CDR3 here is CASSLPGELFF. CDR3 coding DNA: TGTGCCAGCAGCCTACCCGGGGAGCTGTTTTTT.

The genes are TRBV4-2 and TRBJ2-1; D is uncertain. V was trimmed by 4 bases and J by 4 bases, leaving 14 bases between them. CDR1 LGHNA and CDR2 YNFKEQ come from the germline V gene. The CDR3 runs to 15 residues. The CDR3 loop reads CASSLDFDGYNEQFF. The CDR3 region has the DNA TGTGCCAGCAGCCTCGACTTCGACGGGTACAATGAGCAGTTCTTC.

V gene TRBV5-6 combines with J gene TRBJ2-3; 11 bases are shared with TRBD2. The CDR3 sequence is 18 residues long. The germline CDR1 and CDR2 sequences are SGHDT and YYEEEE. V trimming: 7 bases; J trimming: 3 bases; junction bases outside the gene matches: 16. The DNA for the CDR3 is TGTGCCAGCTCCGGGAGGGGCACTAGCGGGAGAGTGACAGATACGCAGTATTTT. This translates into CASSGRGTSGRVTDTQYF.

As for this clone: Other nucleotide sequences from this sample produce the same CDR3. The rearrangement uses TRBV6-5 and TRBJ1-1; D remains ambiguous. Germline CDR1 is MNHEY and CDR2 is SVGAGI. With 0 bases removed from V and 4 bases from J, the gap between germline ends came to 9 bases. The CDR3 runs to 14 residues. The CDR3 nucleotides are TGTGCCAGCAGTTACTCCCGCGGTGGCACTGAAGCTTTCTTT. Its protein product is CASSYSRGGTEAFF.

The V gene is TRBV6-5, the J gene TRBJ1-6; a weak D match, TRBD1 (5 bases). Trimming pared 4 bases from V and 5 bases from J, leaving 9 bases between. From germline, CDR1 is MNHEY and CDR2 SVGAGI. The CDR3 length is 14 residues. CDR3 sequence reads: CASSSRGNNSPLHF. CDR3 coding DNA: TGTGCCAGCAGTTCCCGGGGGAATAATTCACCCCTCCACTTT.

The genes are TRBV5-5 and TRBJ2-7; a weak D match, TRBD2 (6 bases). Trimming stripped 2 bases from V and 1 base from J, with 19 bases between. Germline V gives CDR1 SGHKS, CDR2 YYEKEE (reference sequence). This CDR3 region has 17 residues. This chain's CDR3 is CASSFRPAAEGSYEQYF. CDR3 nucleotide sequence: TGTGCCAGCAGCTTTCGTCCAGCAGCGGAGGGATCCTACGAGCAGTACTTC.

The chain uses TRBV5-8 and TRBJ2-5, with 9 bases aligning to TRBD2. Looked up from germline, CDR1 is SGHTS and CDR2 is YDEGEE. Trimming cost V 4 bases and J 5 bases; bases outside gene matches: 9. The CDR3 is 15 residues long. Here the CDR3 reads CASSKEAGGFETQYF. The DNA for the CDR3 is TGTGCCAGCAGCAAGGAGGCGGGAGGGTTCGAGACCCAGTACTTC.

The chain uses TRBV7-2 and TRBJ1-1; D call uncertain. The CDR3 has 14 residues. CDR1 and CDR2 (germline): SGHTA, FQGNSA. V shed 6 bases and J shed 0 bases, with 11 bases lying between them. CDR3 coding DNA: TGTGCCAGCAGGACCAGCGGCTTGAACACTGAAGCTTTCTTT. The encoded protein is CASRTSGLNTEAFF.

The V gene is TRBV5-8, the J gene TRBJ2-5, with a weak D call TRBD1 (5 bases). CDR1 is SGHTS, CDR2 YDEGEE, per germline. This CDR3 comprises 13 residues. V shed 4 bases and J shed 8 bases, with 15 bases lying between them. The CDR3 nucleotides are TGTGCCAGCAGCAGCCAGGGCCAGCGAACCCAGTACTTC. This encodes CASSSQGQRTQYF.

The chain combines TRBV6-5 with TRBJ1-2; TRBD1 agrees at 8 bases. CDR1 and CDR2 (germline): MNHEY, SVGAGI. V lost 6 bases to trimming and J lost 5 bases; unmatched junction nucleotides: 8. The CDR3 consists of 14 residues. The CDR3 DNA reads TGTGCCAGCAGCACGGGACAGGCTGGGTATGGCTACACCTTC. It yields the protein CASSTGQAGYGYTF.

This rearrangement joins TRBV6-1 to TRBJ2-3; 8 nucleotides match TRBD2. The junction had 26 bases not matched to a gene; V was cut back by 0 bases and J by 3 bases. There are 23 residues in the CDR3. Germline CDR1 reads MNHNS; CDR2 reads SASEGT. CDR3 sequence reads: CASSEAWGYFGGGPLRRTDTQYF. The CDR3 nucleotides read TGTGCCAGCAGTGAAGCATGGGGGTACTTTGGCGGGGGGCCTCTTAGAAGGACAGATACGCAGTATTTT.

In its sample, this clone was seen once. The chain combines TRBV19 with TRBJ2-5; 9 bases are a match to TRBD1. J lost 5 bases, V lost 7 bases, and 8 bases had no gene match. The CDR3 length is 14 residues. The germline CDR1 and CDR2 sequences are LNHDA and SQIVND (reference sequence). The CDR3 DNA follows: TGTGCCAGTATCGGGACAGGGCCTGGCGAGACCCAGTACTTC. Protein: CASIGTGPGETQYF.

The chain links TRBV4-3 to TRBJ1-2; perhaps TRBD1 as D (6 bases). V lost 5 bases to trimming and J lost 3 bases, with 19 bases between them. Germline CDR1 LGHNA, CDR2 YSLEER. The CDR3 covers 16 residues. Here the CDR3 reads CASSSRGGGRDYGYTF. Here the CDR3 DNA reads TGCGCCAGCAGCTCAAGGGGAGGGGGGCGCGACTATGGCTACACCTTC.

This rearrangement joins TRBV27 to TRBJ1-6, with TRBD1 identical over 8 bases. Trimming removed 6 bases from V and 7 bases from J; junction bases left unmatched: 2. The CDR3 covers 13 residues. Germline assignment: CDR1 MNHEY and CDR2 SMNVEV (reference sequence). The CDR3 is CASRWTGNSPLHF. The CDR3 DNA sequence: TGTGCCAGCAGGTGGACAGGGAATTCACCCCTCCACTTT.

The DNA of the CDR3 is TGTGCCAGCAGCTTCCCGGGACTAGCGGGAGGGGCGCAGTATTTT. Translated: CASSFPGLAGGAQYF. The chain has TRBV7-9 and TRBJ2-3; 16 bases map to TRBD2. Germline CDR1 is SEHNR and CDR2 is FQNEAQ (reference sequence). The CDR3 loop spans 15 amino acids. The J segment lost 10 bases and the V segment lost 3 bases, leaving 4 bases of the junction unmatched.

The V and J genes are TRBV7-2 and TRBJ1-2; 9 bases map to TRBD1. From germline, CDR1 is SGHTA and CDR2 FQGNSA. This CDR3 contains 15 residues. Unmatched junction bases numbered 8, after V lost 4 bases and J lost 5 bases. The CDR3 DNA follows: TGTGCCAGCAGCTCTTATGTACAGGGGGCGTATGGCTACACCTTC. Residues: CASSSYVQGAYGYTF.